This T cell receptor beta chain was retrieved from a study of blood T cell repertoires in COVID-19 (dated by TCRdb to the early 2020s). General notes on the study: Collaborator samples came from the United States, Italy and Spain and covered acute and convalescent phases of COVID-19. Deeply sampled blood TCRbeta repertoires from subjects exposed to, actively infected with, or recovered from COVID-19 were included in the dataset. The sample metadata nearly always contained a de-identified subject ID, COVID-19 status, age in years and sex. The material from the prospective study consisted of cDNA or gDNA derived from T cells, B-cell-depleted T cells, or PBMCs. The repertoires were released in a freely available public database intended as a resource for research on the immune response to SARS-CoV-2. HLA class I and class II types, where available, came from metadata supplied by the sample provider rather than from assay-based typing. Samples were obtained from the ongoing ImmuneRACE study (first 160 participants) and from 1,254 subjects provided by 6 global collaborators. General findings and caveats noted by the study authors: The amount of clinical and demographic metadata varied by source and participant and was provided uncurated.

TCRbeta CDR3 regions were amplified from genomic DNA by means of the immunoSEQ Assay, a bias-controlled multiplex PCR. The original pipeline was this. The number of nucleated cells in each sample was estimated from the amplification of reference gene primers within the assay. Sequence reads were collapsed and filtered to measure the absolute abundance of every unique TCRbeta CDR3 rearrangement. For each sample, productive Simpson clonality was calculated by taking the square root of Simpson's diversity index across productive rearrangements. TCRdb mirrors the immuneACCESS table, restricted to in-frame sequences. Some clones are absent from its copies; in checked studies, under half trace to an unresolved V gene, and the reason for the others is unknown. V, J and clone size reflect that table, while D and trimming were determined from the DNA. Recorded for this sample are roughly 130,000 clones; approximately 86% of them occurred a single time. About 2.3% of the sample goes to the ten largest clones.

Participants in the prospective study were enrolled through a virtual design, were aged roughly 18 to 95 years, and lived in 24 United States geographic areas. In the prospective study, cohorts were assigned on the basis of participant-reported clinical history obtained from a screening survey and a study questionnaire. Recovered participants in ImmuneRACE Cohort 3 were defined as having two consecutive negative NP/OP PCR tests, clearance from a healthcare professional, or resolution of symptoms. Mobile phlebotomists in the prospective study collected whole blood, serum and a nasopharyngeal or oropharyngeal swab from every participant. Over a 2-month period, participants in the prospective study had the option of providing additional blood draws and questionnaires. Blood samples from the prospective study were shipped frozen or at room temperature prior to DNA extraction. A word on this clone: The specificity of this receptor is unknown. No base quality values were provided; no much bigger clone lies one nucleotide off.

Its CDR3 holds 12 amino acids, cysteine through phenylalanine. Solely the CDR3 DNA is kept, with 36 bases framed from the first base. The junction shows trimming of 6 bases on V and 8 bases on J, plus 13 bases between the germline ends. Recombination joined TRBV12-3 or TRBV12-4 with TRBJ1-1, with the D gene uncertain. The origin of this receptor is a woman aged 50 to 65 who had recovered from COVID-19. The specimen sequenced was PBMCs or T cells enriched from blood (not recorded which). At the DNA level, the sequence is TGTGCCAGCAGAGCGAGCGGGCAGGAAGCTTTCTTT. Its amino acids are CASRASGQEAFF.